This T cell receptor (beta chain) was captured in a study of blood T cell repertoires in COVID-19. About the study: Recovery among Cohort 3 donors was established by two negative PCRs, clearance, or symptom resolution.

CDR1 MNHEY and CDR2 SVGAGI come from the germline V gene. The CDR3 length is 13 residues. V was pared by 10 bases and J by 1 base, with 13 bases between. Enrolled through a virtual design, the participants were between roughly 18 and 90 years of age and came from around 25 US areas. Self-reported history from a screening survey and questionnaire set each donor's cohort. Authors' methods: Estimation of nucleated cell counts relied on the amplification of reference gene primers. Here immunoSEQ multiplex PCR was the method, and the copy in TCRdb shows in-frame clones only, minus some. V and J calls plus clone size are reproduced from that table; the DNA served to infer D and trimming. The data hold some 180,000 clones, with about 86% observed a single time.

The J gene is TRBJ2-5, the V gene TRBV6-5, with a tentative D call TRBD1 (5 bases). The specimen sequenced was PBMCs or T cells enriched from blood (not recorded which). The clonotype was recovered from a woman aged 40 to 50 in a cohort exposed to, infected with or recovered from COVID-19 (not recorded which). CDR3 DNA: TGTGCCAACCAACCAGGGTCCCAAGAGACCCAGTACTTC. Amino acids: CANQPGSQETQYF.